This section outlines one T cell receptor (beta chain) sequence together with its context. This table comes from immunoSEQ multiplex PCR, and its TCRdb copy is limited to in-frame clones, with some not included. Here the sample spans some 260,000 clones, roughly 91% being singletons. The CDR3 sequence is 15 residues long. Germline CDR1 and CDR2: SGDLS and YYNGEE. V gave up 0 bases and J gave up 3 bases; unmatched junction bases: 3. These data are taken from a study of blood T cell repertoires in COVID-19. Sequenced input: peripheral blood. The chain combines TRBV9 with TRBJ2-7, with 10 positions matching TRBD1. This receptor was obtained from a woman aged 40 to 50 who had recovered from COVID-19. The CDR3 here is CASSVAGQGGYEQYF. The CDR3 DNA follows: TGTGCCAGCAGCGTAGCCGGACAGGGGGGCTACGAGCAGTACTTC. The whole variable domain, remainder taken from reference TRBV9 and TRBJ2-7, is DSGVTQTPKHLITATGQRVTLRCSPRSGDLSVYWYQQSLDQGLQFLIQYYNGEERAKGNILERFSAQQFPDLHSELNLSSLELGDSALYFCASSVAGQGGYEQYFGPGTRLTVT.